Sequencing of this TCR beta chain was carried out in a study of beta chain features in type 1 diabetes. General study results and limits: TCRB CDR3 length was moderately but significantly reduced in all four CD4+ subsets of Type 1 diabetes patients. A cDNA-based sequencing approach could over-represent cells with high TCR expression.

With 3 bases clipped from V and 5 bases from J, the junction kept 8 bases outside the gene matches. CDR1 is SGDLS, CDR2 YYNGEE, per germline. The CDR3 spans 15 residues. Cells sorted by CD45RO/CCR7/CD25/CD127/CD95/CD27 comprised CD4+ naive, central memory, regulatory and stem cell-like memory cells. Expressed TCRB transcripts were sequenced, since all the RNA that had been isolated was reverse transcribed. Produced via immunoSEQ multiplex PCR; TCRdb's table is partial and in-frame only. The table includes some 350,000 clones, roughly 13% detected once. On this clone: What it binds is not known.

The chain links TRBV9 to TRBJ2-5; 9 positions match TRBD1. Source material: naive CD4+ T cells from blood. This receptor was identified in a woman between 18 and 30 years old with type 1 diabetes. The CDR3 DNA reads as TGTGCCAGCAGCGCCATAACAGGGGGCTGGGAGACCCAGTACTTC. This translates into CASSAITGGWETQYF.